A selection of T cell receptor beta chains follows, all from one sample in a study of control samples from healthy donors and cancer patients. The table came from immunoSEQ multiplex PCR; TCRdb's copy has only in-frame clones and leaves some out. The table has around 140,000 clones, roughly 91% seen once. The sample was PBMCs. The source is a man in his fifties with head and neck cancer. Both conserved end residues are part of each CDR3. The D gene is left open where the match is weak. For some rows the clone size is stated as once, few or many, or as a class when expanded; others skip it.

size: .; J: TRBJ2-1; V: TRBV18; D: TRBD1; CDR3: CASSPLDRDFYNEQFF; DNA: TGTGCCAGCTCACCACTTGACAGGGATTTTTACAATGAGCAGTTCTTC
size: .; J: TRBJ2-7; V: TRBV5-1; D: TRBD1; CDR3: CATRTGLSSEQYF; DNA: TGCGCCACCCGGACAGGGTTGTCTTCCGAGCAGTACTTC
size: .; J: TRBJ2-7; V: TRBV28; D: .; CDR3: CASSWTPKGYEQYF; DNA: TGTGCCAGCAGCTGGACACCGAAGGGGTACGAGCAGTACTTC
size: .; J: TRBJ2-1; V: TRBV3-1/TRBV3-2; D: .; CDR3: CASSPIQPYNEQFF; DNA: TGTGCCAGCAGCCCTATACAACCTTACAATGAGCAGTTCTTC
size: .; J: TRBJ2-1; V: TRBV24-1; D: .; CDR3: CATSEGANSYNEQFF; DNA: TGTGCCACCAGTGAGGGAGCTAACTCCTACAATGAGCAGTTCTTC
size: .; J: TRBJ1-5; V: TRBV28; D: TRBD1; CDR3: CASSFLGQYQPQHF; DNA: TGTGCCAGCAGTTTTCTGGGACAGTATCAGCCCCAGCATTTT
size: .; J: TRBJ1-1; V: TRBV6-5; D: TRBD1; CDR3: CAGSYEGALSRVEAFF; DNA: TGTGCCGGCAGTTACGAGGGGGCACTCTCCCGGGTTGAAGCTTTCTTT
size: .; J: TRBJ1-2; V: TRBV28; D: .; CDR3: CASSLWLNYGYTF; DNA: TGTGCCAGCAGTTTATGGTTGAACTATGGCTACACCTTC
size: .; J: TRBJ1-2; V: TRBV24-1; D: TRBD1; CDR3: CATSDGPGQVLYGYTF; DNA: TGTGCCACCAGTGATGGTCCGGGACAGGTTCTTTATGGCTACACCTTC
size: .; J: TRBJ1-5; V: TRBV10-2; D: TRBD1; CDR3: CASSDPPGGLISNQPQHF; DNA: TGCGCCAGCAGTGACCCTCCAGGGGGCTTAATTAGCAATCAGCCCCAGCATTTT
size: .; J: TRBJ1-4; V: TRBV6-5; D: .; CDR3: CASSGRPNEKLFF; DNA: TGTGCCAGCAGCGGCAGACCGAATGAAAAACTGTTTTTT
size: .; J: TRBJ1-1; V: TRBV6-5; D: .; CDR3: CASSSQGATEAFF; DNA: TGTGCCAGCAGTTCCCAAGGGGCCACTGAAGCTTTCTTT
size: once; J: TRBJ2-5; V: TRBV11-2; D: .; CDR3: CASSPDTSQETQYF; DNA: TGTGCCAGCAGCCCCGACACCTCCCAAGAGACCCAGTACTTC
size: .; J: TRBJ2-3; V: TRBV27; D: .; CDR3: CASSIGTNWGTQYF; DNA: TGTGCCAGCAGTATAGGGACAAATTGGGGTACGCAGTATTTT
size: .; J: TRBJ1-4; V: TRBV5-1; D: .; CDR3: CASSLVGDSEKLFF; DNA: TGCGCCAGCAGCTTGGTCGGGGACTCTGAAAAACTGTTTTTT
size: .; J: TRBJ1-6; V: TRBV28; D: .; CDR3: CAGGTGQVYNSPLHF; DNA: TGTGCCGGAGGAACGGGACAAGTATATAATTCACCCCTCCACTTT
size: .; J: TRBJ1-4; V: TRBV4-2; D: .; CDR3: CASSQAKEPGRANEKLFF; DNA: TGTGCCAGCAGCCAAGCGAAGGAACCCGGGAGAGCTAATGAAAAACTGTTTTTT
size: .; J: TRBJ1-6; V: TRBV11-2; D: TRBD1; CDR3: CASSYRQGGGSPLHF; DNA: TGTGCCAGCAGCTACCGACAGGGGGGGGGTTCACCCCTCCACTTT
size: many; J: TRBJ1-2; V: TRBV10-3; D: .; CDR3: CAISVGTQTVRGYTF; DNA: TGTGCCATCAGTGTTGGGACACAAACTGTTCGGGGCTACACCTTC
size: .; J: TRBJ2-7; V: TRBV20-1; D: .; CDR3: CSASDGRYEQYF; DNA: TGCAGTGCTAGTGACGGACGCTACGAGCAGTACTTC
size: .; J: TRBJ1-5; V: TRBV5-6; D: .; CDR3: CASSSQGVEPQHF; DNA: TGTGCCAGCAGCTCACAGGGAGTGGAGCCCCAGCATTTT
size: .; J: TRBJ1-2; V: TRBV7-2; D: .; CDR3: CASSLGEGRGYTF; DNA: TGTGCCAGCAGCCTGGGCGAGGGTAGAGGCTACACCTTC
size: .; J: TRBJ1-4; V: TRBV19; D: .; CDR3: CASSALSATNEKLFF; DNA: TGTGCCAGTAGTGCCCTATCTGCAACTAATGAAAAACTGTTTTTT
size: .; J: TRBJ1-2; V: TRBV18; D: TRBD1; CDR3: CASSPAGTGGGNYGYTF; DNA: TGTGCCAGCTCACCGGCCGGGACAGGGGGAGGAAACTATGGCTACACCTTC